Included here is one T cell receptor beta chain sequence, with context. Its antigen is not yet known. No base quality information exists; no much larger clone differs at one position. The sample originates from a study of blood T cell repertoires in COVID-19 (dated by TCRdb to the early 2020s). About the study as a whole: The collaborator samples originated in the United States, Italy and Spain and spanned the acute and convalescent phases of COVID-19. The prospective study material was composed of cDNA or gDNA derived from T cells, B-cell-depleted T cells, or PBMCs. Deeply sampled blood TCRbeta repertoires from subjects exposed to, actively infected with, or recovered from COVID-19 were included in the dataset. The repertoires were released in a freely available public database meant as a resource for research on the immune response to SARS-CoV-2. The samples were drawn from the first 160 participants of the ongoing ImmuneRACE study and from some 1,300 subjects provided by 6 global collaborators. Nearly every sample came with metadata listing a de-identified subject ID, COVID-19 status, age in years and sex. Where HLA class I and class II types were available, the types were taken from metadata supplied by the sample provider, not from assay-based typing. Here is what the overall study found, with its caveats: How much clinical and demographic metadata was included differed by source and by participant, and the metadata was provided uncurated.

Each collaborating institution followed its own protocols to collect whole blood in K2EDTA tubes. For TCRbeta analysis, collaborators shipped samples in one of three forms: frozen whole blood, isolated PBMCs, or DNA extracted from either of those sample types. The CDR3 holds 16 amino acids from the cysteine to the phenylalanine. Just CDR3 DNA is preserved here, 48 bases in frame from base 1. CDR1 is given as ENHRY and CDR2 as SYGVKD, both from the germline V gene. The germline ends are 24 bases apart after V is trimmed by 8 bases and J by 5 bases. TCRbeta CDR3 regions were amplified from genomic DNA using the immunoSEQ Assay, a bias-controlled multiplex PCR. Per the source publication's procedure: The number of nucleated cells in each sample was estimated from the amplification of reference gene primers within the assay. To quantify the absolute abundance of each unique TCRbeta CDR3 rearrangement, sequence reads were collapsed and filtered. For each sample, productive Simpson clonality was calculated by taking the square root of Simpson's diversity index across productive rearrangements. TCRdb took over this immuneACCESS table, retaining in-frame rearrangements with V and J assigned. Such tables are incomplete; in checked studies, under half of the missing clones stem from an unresolved V gene, and the remainder is unexplained. For V, J and clone size, that table is used; D and trimming come from the DNA. This sample comprises under 350,000 clones, around 86% of them detected only once. The top ten constitute about an eighth of the sample.

The source is a human donor in a cohort sampled during active COVID-19. The chain joins TRBV10-3 to TRBJ1-1; TRBD1 is perhaps the D gene, given 6 matching bases. Material: peripheral blood. The nucleotide sequence is TGTGCCATCGGTTTGGGACAAGGGTTAATCGGAACTGAAGCTTTCTTT. Its amino acids are CAIGLGQGLIGTEAFF.